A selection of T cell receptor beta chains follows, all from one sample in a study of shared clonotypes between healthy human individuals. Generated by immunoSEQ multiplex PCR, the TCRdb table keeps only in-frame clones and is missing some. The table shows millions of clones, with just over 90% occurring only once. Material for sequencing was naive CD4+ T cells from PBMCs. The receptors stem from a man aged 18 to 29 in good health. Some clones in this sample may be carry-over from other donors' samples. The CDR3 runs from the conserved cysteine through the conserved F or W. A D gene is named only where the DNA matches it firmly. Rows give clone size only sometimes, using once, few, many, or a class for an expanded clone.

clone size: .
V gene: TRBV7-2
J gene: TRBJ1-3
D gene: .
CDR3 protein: CASSPGTGGNTIYF
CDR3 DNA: TGTGCCAGCAGCCCCGGAACAGGGGGAAACACCATATATTTT

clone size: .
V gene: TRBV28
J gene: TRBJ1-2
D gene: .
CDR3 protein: CASGNLQDGYTF
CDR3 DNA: TGTGCCAGCGGGAACCTACAGGATGGCTACACCTTC

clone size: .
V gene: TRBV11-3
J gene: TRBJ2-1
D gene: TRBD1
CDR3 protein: CASSLVSGQNNEQFF
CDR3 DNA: TGTGCCAGCAGCTTAGTGTCGGGACAGAACAATGAGCAGTTCTTC

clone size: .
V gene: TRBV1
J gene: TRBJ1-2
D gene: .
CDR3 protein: CTSSCQAHGYTF
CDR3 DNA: TGCACCAGCAGCTGTCAGGCACATGGCTACACCTTC

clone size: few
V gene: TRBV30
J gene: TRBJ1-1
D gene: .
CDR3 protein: CASQGNTEAFF
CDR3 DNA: TGTGCCTCCCAGGGGAACACTGAAGCTTTCTTT

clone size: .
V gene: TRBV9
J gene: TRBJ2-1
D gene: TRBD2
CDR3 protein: CASSVLPGGNEQFF
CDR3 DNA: TGTGCCAGCAGCGTACTACCGGGAGGCAATGAGCAGTTCTTC

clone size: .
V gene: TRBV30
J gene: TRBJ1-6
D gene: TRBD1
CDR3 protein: CAWSTGQGIYNSPLHF
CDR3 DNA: TGTGCCTGGAGTACGGGACAGGGCATCTATAATTCACCCCTCCACTTT

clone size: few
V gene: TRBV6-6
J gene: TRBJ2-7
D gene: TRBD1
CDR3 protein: CASSQRDSYEQYF
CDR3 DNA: TGTGCCAGCAGTCAACGGGACAGCTACGAGCAGTACTTC

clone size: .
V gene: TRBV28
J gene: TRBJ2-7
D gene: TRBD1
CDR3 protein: CASSLRPGQGPVEQYF
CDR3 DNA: TGTGCCAGCAGTTTAAGGCCGGGACAGGGACCGGTCGAGCAGTACTTC

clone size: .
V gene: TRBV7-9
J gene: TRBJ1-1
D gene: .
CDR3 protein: CASSPIGGGRDVEAFF
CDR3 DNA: TGTGCCAGCAGCCCCATTGGGGGGGGACGTGACGTTGAAGCTTTCTTT

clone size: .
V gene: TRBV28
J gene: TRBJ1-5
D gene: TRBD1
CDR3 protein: CASRNRGGGNQPQHF
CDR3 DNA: TGTGCCAGCAGAAACAGGGGGGGAGGCAATCAGCCCCAGCATTTT

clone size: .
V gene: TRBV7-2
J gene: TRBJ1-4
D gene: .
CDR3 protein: CASSLGAAGGAEKLFF
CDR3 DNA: TGTGCCAGCAGCTTAGGAGCAGCGGGTGGGGCTGAAAAACTGTTTTTT

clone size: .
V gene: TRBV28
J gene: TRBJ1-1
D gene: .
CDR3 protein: CASSLWAGLNTEAFF
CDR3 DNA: TGTGCCAGCAGTTTATGGGCAGGGCTGAACACTGAAGCTTTCTTT

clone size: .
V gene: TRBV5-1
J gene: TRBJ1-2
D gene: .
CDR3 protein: CASSFGSNYGYTF
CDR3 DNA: TGCGCCAGCAGCTTCGGAAGTAACTATGGCTACACCTTC

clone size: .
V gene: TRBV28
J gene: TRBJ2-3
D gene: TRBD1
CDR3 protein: CASRGTASTDTQYF
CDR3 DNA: TGTGCCAGCAGGGGGACAGCTAGCACAGATACGCAGTATTTT

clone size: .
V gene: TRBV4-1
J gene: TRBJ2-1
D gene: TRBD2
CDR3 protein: CASSQATSGQYNEQFF
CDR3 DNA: TGCGCCAGCAGCCAAGCGACTAGCGGGCAGTACAATGAGCAGTTCTTC

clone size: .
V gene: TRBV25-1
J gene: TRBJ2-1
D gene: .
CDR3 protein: CAAGSYNEQFF
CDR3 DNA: TGTGCCGCTGGATCTTACAATGAGCAGTTCTTC

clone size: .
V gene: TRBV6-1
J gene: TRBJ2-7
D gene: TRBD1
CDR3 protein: CASSAGTGSYEQYF
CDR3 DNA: TGTGCCAGCAGTGCTGGGACAGGATCTTACGAGCAGTACTTC

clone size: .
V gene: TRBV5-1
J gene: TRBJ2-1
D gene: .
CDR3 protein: CASQVQANEQFF
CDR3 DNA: TGCGCCAGCCAGGTTCAAGCCAATGAGCAGTTCTTC

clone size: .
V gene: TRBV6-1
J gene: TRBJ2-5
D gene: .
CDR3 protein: CASSAQGETQYF
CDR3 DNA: TGTGCCAGCAGTGCGCAAGGGGAGACCCAGTACTTC

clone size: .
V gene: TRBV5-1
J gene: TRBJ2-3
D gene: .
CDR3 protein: CASSPFVDAQDTQYF
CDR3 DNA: TGCGCCAGCAGCCCGTTCGTAGACGCACAAGATACGCAGTATTTT

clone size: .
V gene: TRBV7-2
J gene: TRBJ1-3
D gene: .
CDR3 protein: CASSLVSRLDTIYF
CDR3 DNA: TGTGCCAGCAGCTTAGTCAGCAGGCTAGACACCATATATTTT

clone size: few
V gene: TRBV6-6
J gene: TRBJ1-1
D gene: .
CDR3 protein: CASSLQIEAFF
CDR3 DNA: TGTGCCAGCAGCCTACAGATTGAAGCTTTCTTT

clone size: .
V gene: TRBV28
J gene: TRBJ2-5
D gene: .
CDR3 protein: CASSWDRRQETQYF
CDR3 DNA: TGTGCCAGCAGTTGGGATAGACGGCAAGAGACCCAGTACTTC

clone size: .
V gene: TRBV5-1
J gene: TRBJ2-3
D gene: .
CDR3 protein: CASSLSQGSDTQYF
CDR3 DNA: TGCGCCAGCAGCTTGTCGCAGGGGAGCGATACGCAGTATTTT

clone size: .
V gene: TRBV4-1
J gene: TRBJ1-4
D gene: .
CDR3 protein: CASRNYFRQEDNEKLFF
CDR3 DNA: TGCGCCAGCAGGAACTATTTCCGGCAGGAGGACAATGAAAAACTGTTTTTT

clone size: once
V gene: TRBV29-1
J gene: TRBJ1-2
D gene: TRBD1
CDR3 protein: CSVAGTGAHGYTF
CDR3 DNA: TGCAGCGTCGCCGGGACAGGGGCCCATGGCTACACCTTC

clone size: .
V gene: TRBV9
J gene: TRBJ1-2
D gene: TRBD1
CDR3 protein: CASSPQWDRNYGYTF
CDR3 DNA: TGTGCCAGCAGCCCTCAATGGGACAGGAACTATGGCTACACCTTC

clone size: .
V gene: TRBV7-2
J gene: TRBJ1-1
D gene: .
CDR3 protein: CASSFGGGVEAFF
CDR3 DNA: TGTGCCAGCAGCTTTGGGGGAGGCGTTGAAGCTTTCTTT

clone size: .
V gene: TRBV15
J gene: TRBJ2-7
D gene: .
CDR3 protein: CATSSGRTYEQYF
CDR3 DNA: TGTGCCACCAGCAGCGGCCGGACCTACGAGCAGTACTTC

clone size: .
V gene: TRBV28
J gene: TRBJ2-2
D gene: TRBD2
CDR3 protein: CASSMTGTSVGTELFF
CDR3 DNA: TGTGCCAGCAGTATGACAGGGACTAGCGTAGGCACGGAGCTGTTTTTT

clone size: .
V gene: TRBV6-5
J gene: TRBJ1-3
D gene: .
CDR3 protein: CASKRGGSTGNTIYF
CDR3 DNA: TGTGCCAGCAAACGAGGGGGTAGTACTGGAAACACCATATATTTT

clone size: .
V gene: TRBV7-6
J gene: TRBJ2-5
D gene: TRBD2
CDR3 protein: CASSFRMPTSADQETQYF
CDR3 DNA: TGTGCCAGCAGCTTTCGAATGCCGACTAGCGCTGACCAAGAGACCCAGTACTTC